The source of this T cell receptor beta chain is a study of blood T cell repertoires in COVID-19. Study in general: Sources were T cells, B-cell-depleted T cells, or PBMCs; the material itself was cDNA or gDNA.

Per the germline V gene, CDR1 is KGHDR and CDR2 is SFDVKD. The CDR3 runs 13 residues. V shed 10 bases and J shed 10 bases, with 19 bases lying between them. Assay: immunoSEQ multiplex PCR; the TCRdb copy retains only in-frame clones and omits some. This table holds some 45,000 clones, 82% found once. The sequenced material came from peripheral blood. The sequence came from a woman in her fifties or sixties with acute or convalescent COVID-19. This chain connects TRBV24-1 to TRBJ1-5; D not resolved. CDR3 bases: TGTGCCACTTCTCCGGGAGACGTCAATCCCCAGCATTTT. Translated, it gives CATSPGDVNPQHF.